This TCR beta chain was sequenced during a study of OX40 agonist ivuxolimab in advanced cancers. Overall study context: Patients were roughly 83% male with ages about 20 to 79, mean about 65. Findings of the study overall: Clonal expansion was seen in CD4+ and CD8+ blood T cells by week 6 at 0.1 to 3.0 mg/kg. Expanded clones belonging to CD8+ T cells outnumbered, on average, those of CD4+.

Produced via immunoSEQ multiplex PCR; TCRdb's table is partial and in-frame only. This table holds roughly 53,000 clones, more than 80% found once. Of note for this clone: Antigen specificity is unknown.

Trimming took off 1 base at V and 6 bases at J, with 9 bases between the two ends. The CDR3 contains 13 residues. CDR1 and CDR2 (germline): MDHEN, SYDVKM. The TCR was taken from an adult with an advanced solid tumor such as melanoma, head and neck, liver or kidney cancer. The rearrangement joins TRBV28 to TRBJ1-2, with D unresolved. This specimen consisted of CD4+ or CD8+ T cells sorted from blood, obtained in a trial of the OX40 agonist ivuxolimab. CDR3 sequence reads: CASSLFTVNGYTF. CDR3 nucleotide sequence: TGTGCCAGCAGTTTATTTACGGTAAATGGCTACACCTTC.